The 6 T cell receptor beta chains below all came from one sample that was sequenced in a study of memory CD4+ T cells and cytomegalovirus serostatus. Sequencing used immunoSEQ multiplex PCR; TCRdb keeps in-frame clones, though not all of them. The sample comprises nearly 50,000 clones, around 80% of which are singletons, and 0.6% to 0.9% rests with the top ten. Single viable CD3+CD4+CD8-CD45RO+ cells were sorted as the memory CD4+ T cells. Sample: memory CD4+ T cells from blood. The receptors originated from an adult in good health and CMV-seronegative.

V gene TRBV27 combines with J gene TRBJ1-5; D might be TRBD1 (5 bases). From germline, CDR1 is MNHEY and CDR2 SMNVEV (reference sequence). There are 13 residues in the CDR3. The V end lost 6 bases, the J end lost 11 bases, and 17 bases lay between the germline ends. CDR3 coding DNA: TGTGCCAGCAGCGGGCAGGGCCGCCTGGCCCAGCATTTT. Protein: CASSGQGRLAQHF.

The chain carries TRBV11-2 and TRBJ1-2; D is perhaps TRBD1 (5 bases). The CDR3 has 14 amino acids. Germline values: CDR1 SGHAT, CDR2 FQNNGV. V was clipped by 3 bases and J by 1 base, with 9 bases between them. The CDR3 nucleotides are TGTGCCAGCAGCTTTGAGCAGGGTAACTATGGCTACACCTTC. Translating it yields CASSFEQGNYGYTF. The full variable domain, with the rest looked up from reference TRBV11-2 and TRBJ1-2, is EAGVAQSPRYKIIEKRQSVAFWCNPISGHATLYWYQQILGQGPKLLIQFQNNGVVDDSQLPKDRFSAERLKGVDSTLKIQPAKLEDSAVYLCASSFEQGNYGYTFGSGTRLTVV.

For this clone: The same CDR3 can be traced to other DNA sequences in this sample. V is TRBV6-1 and J is TRBJ1-5; D not certain. The CDR3 has 15 amino acids. Germline CDR1 reads MNHNS; CDR2 reads SASEGT. Between the trimmed V and J ends, which lost 3 bases and 2 bases, there was a span of 11 bases. This chain's CDR3 is CASSEAPGGNQPQHF. The CDR3, as DNA: TGTGCCAGCAGTGAGGCTCCGGGTGGCAATCAGCCCCAGCATTTT.

The genes are TRBV10-3 and TRBJ2-7; D might be TRBD1 (5 bases). This CDR3 spans 18 amino acids. CDR1 and CDR2 (germline): ENHRY, SYGVKD. The V gene lost 0 bases and the J gene lost 4 bases, with 22 bases spanning the gap. Here the CDR3 reads CAISESPGKKAWTYEQYF. As DNA, the CDR3 is TGTGCCATCAGTGAGTCTCCAGGGAAAAAAGCTTGGACATACGAGCAGTACTTC.

This chain uses TRBV18 with TRBJ2-5; TRBD1 matches 7 bases. V was pared by 2 bases and J by 2 bases, with 5 bases of the junction left unmatched. The CDR3 consists of 15 residues. Germline V lookup: CDR1 KGHSH, CDR2 LQKENI. The CDR3 protein is CASSPGTGQQETQYF. The CDR3 nucleotides are TGTGCCAGCTCACCAGGGACGGGACAGCAAGAGACCCAGTACTTC.

J is TRBJ2-6 and V is TRBV7-8; a possible D gene is TRBD1 (6 bases). Germline V lookup: CDR1 SGHVS, CDR2 FQNEAQ. The CDR3 is 15 residues long. Trimming pared 5 bases from V and 2 bases from J, leaving 10 bases between. The CDR3 region is CASSMRTAGANVLTF. As DNA, the CDR3 is TGTGCCAGCAGCATGCGGACAGCTGGGGCCAACGTCCTGACTTTC.